The clone carrying this T cell receptor beta chain was seen a few times. The germline CDR1 and CDR2 sequences are LGHNA and YNFKEQ. The length of the CDR3 is 16 residues. The V end lost 0 bases, the J end lost 0 bases, and 9 bases lay between the germline ends. These data are taken from a study of T cells after yellow fever vaccination. Using its own MiXCR run on the 5' RACE reads, TCRdb lists one record per CDR3 protein. The data show 120,000 or so distinct CDR3 sequences, about 16% seen once. The material sequenced was CD8+ T cells sorted from PBMCs, taken 5 days after the yellow fever booster vaccination. This sequence was found in a young man who received the YFV17D yellow fever vaccine. This chain connects TRBV4-2 to TRBJ2-1; D is undetermined. CDR3 protein: CASSQDGSSSYNEQFF. DNA of the CDR3: TGTGCCAGCAGCCAAGATGGCTCAAGCTCCTACAATGAGCAGTTCTTC.